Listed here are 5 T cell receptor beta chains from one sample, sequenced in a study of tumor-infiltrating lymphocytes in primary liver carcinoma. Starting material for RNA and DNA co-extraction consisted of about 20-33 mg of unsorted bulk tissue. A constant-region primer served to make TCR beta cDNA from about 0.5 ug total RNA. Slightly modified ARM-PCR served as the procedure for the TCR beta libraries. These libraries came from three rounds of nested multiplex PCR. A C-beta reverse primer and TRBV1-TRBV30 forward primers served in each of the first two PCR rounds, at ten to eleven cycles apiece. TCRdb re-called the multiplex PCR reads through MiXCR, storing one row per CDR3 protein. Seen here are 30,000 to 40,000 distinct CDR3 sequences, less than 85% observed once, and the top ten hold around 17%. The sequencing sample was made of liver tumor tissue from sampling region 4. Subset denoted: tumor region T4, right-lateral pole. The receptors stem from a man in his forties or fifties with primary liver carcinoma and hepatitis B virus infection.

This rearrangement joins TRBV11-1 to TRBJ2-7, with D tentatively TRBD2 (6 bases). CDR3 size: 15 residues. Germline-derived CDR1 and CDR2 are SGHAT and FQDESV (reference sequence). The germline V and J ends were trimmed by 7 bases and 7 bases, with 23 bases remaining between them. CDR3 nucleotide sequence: TGTGCCAGCAAGTTAACGGGATCGGGAGAATATGAGCAGTACTTC. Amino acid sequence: CASKLTGSGEYEQYF.

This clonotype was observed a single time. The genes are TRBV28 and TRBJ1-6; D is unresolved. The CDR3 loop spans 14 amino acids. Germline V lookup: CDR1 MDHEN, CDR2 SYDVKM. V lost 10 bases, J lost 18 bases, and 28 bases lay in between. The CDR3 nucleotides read TGTGCCATCCCGGGGAGCTCCTATAATTCACCCTACCACTTT. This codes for CAIPGSSYNSPYHF. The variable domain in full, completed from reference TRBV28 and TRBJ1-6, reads DVKVTQSSRYLVKRTGEKVFLECVQDMDHENMFWYRQDPGLGLRLIYFSYDVKMKEKGDIPEGYSVSREKKERFSLILESASTNQTSMYLCAIPGSSYNSPYHFGNGTRLTVT.

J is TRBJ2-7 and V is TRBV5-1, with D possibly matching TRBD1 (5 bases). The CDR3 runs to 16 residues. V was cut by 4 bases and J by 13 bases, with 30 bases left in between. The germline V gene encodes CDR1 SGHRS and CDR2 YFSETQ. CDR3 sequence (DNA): TGCGCCAGCAGCCTTAACTCAGGGTCTGTCTTGTACGATCAATACTTC. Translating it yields CASSLNSGSVLYDQYF.

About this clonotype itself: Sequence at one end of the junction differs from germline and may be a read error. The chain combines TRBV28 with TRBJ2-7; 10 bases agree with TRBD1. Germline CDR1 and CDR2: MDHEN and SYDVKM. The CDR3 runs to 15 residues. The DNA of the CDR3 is TGTGCCATCAGTTTAGACAGGGGGCGCTCTCACGAACAGTACTTC. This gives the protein CAISLDRGRSHEQYF.

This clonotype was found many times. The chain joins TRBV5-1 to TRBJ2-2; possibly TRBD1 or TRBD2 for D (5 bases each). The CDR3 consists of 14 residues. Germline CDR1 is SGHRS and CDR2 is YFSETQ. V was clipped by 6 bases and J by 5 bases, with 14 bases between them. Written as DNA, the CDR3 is TGCGCCAGCAAGGCGGGCCCAGGGACCGGGGAGCTGTTTTTT. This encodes CASKAGPGTGELFF.